The sequence of this TCR beta chain was determined in a study of PD-L1 blockade in urothelial cancer. Overall study: At some point between 2013 and 2014 therapy began: atezolizumab 1,200 mg intravenously every 3 weeks. Counts from blood samples showed a median of roughly 140,000 T cells. The study's findings and limits: Below-median pretreatment blood TCR clonality was associated with improved progression-free and overall survival.

As concerns this clone: Its antigen is currently unknown.

V lost 4 bases, J lost 6 bases, and 17 bases lay in between. The V gene's germline CDR1 is SGHRS and CDR2 YFSETQ. The CDR3 extends over 14 amino acids. Spiked synthetic TCR analogs estimated absolute template abundance per PCR. The repertoire was sequenced with immunoSEQ multiplex PCR; TCRdb's copy has only in-frame clones and lacks some. There are more than 65,000 clones in the sample; around 87% occur only once, and roughly 5.2% lies in the top ten. The clonotype comes from a woman in her seventies with urothelial cancer. The V gene is TRBV5-1, the J gene TRBJ2-7; possible D gene TRBD2, 5 bases. This material consisted of PBMCs, taken around atezolizumab (anti-PD-L1) treatment. For the CDR3, the DNA is TGCGCCAGCAGCGACGGACCCATGGGAGTCGAGCAGTACTTC. It yields the protein CASSDGPMGVEQYF.